This TCR beta chain emerged from a study of metastatic and nonmetastatic thyroid tumors. A word on this clone: What it recognizes is unknown.

Authors' methods: Across clinicopathological groups, CDR3 differences served as the basis for building a distant-metastasis classifier for papillary thyroid cancer. TCRdb re-analyzed the PCR reads through MiXCR. These V and J calls derive from TCRdb rather than the authors' analysis. Of around 26,000 clones in the sample, more than 20% were seen once. Study-level results: For both blood and tumor, malignant thyroid tumors reportedly showed significantly higher TCR beta diversity than benign nodules did.

Trimming cost V 4 bases and J 3 bases, with 17 bases left between them. Germline assignment: CDR1 SGHRS and CDR2 YFSETQ. The CDR3 contains 16 residues. Each patient came to thyroid surgery without any prior treatment (of any kind). V usage is TRBV5-1 and J usage is TRBJ1-3, with D tentatively TRBD1 (6 bases). Sequencing was performed on adjacent normal tissue. The sequence came from a female donor with papillary thyroid cancer or a benign thyroid nodule (not recorded which). Some clones in this sample may be carry-over from other donors' samples. CDR3 sequence reads: CASSLTGPGGGNTIYF. CDR3 sequence (DNA): TGCGCCAGCAGCCTGACAGGCCCAGGAGGTGGAAACACCATATATTTT.